The 30 T cell receptor beta chains listed next were all sequenced from one sample in a study of blood T cell repertoires in COVID-19. Libraries were prepared by immunoSEQ multiplex PCR; TCRdb keeps only in-frame clonotypes and omits some of them. Seen here are hundreds of thousands of clones, approximately 90% observed once, and the top ten hold about 5.9%. What was sequenced was peripheral blood. These receptors were collected from a young woman with COVID-19, enrolled during active disease.

The genes are TRBV2 and TRBJ1-2; D not resolved. The CDR3 loop spans 14 amino acids. Germline V CDR1 and CDR2: SNHLY, FYNNEI. The V end lost 7 bases, the J end lost 6 bases, and 18 bases lay between the germline ends. In DNA, the CDR3 is TGTGCCAGCAATTTCAAACTCCTTGGGCATGGCTACACCTTC. Translated, it gives CASNFKLLGHGYTF.

The chain recombines TRBV4-3 with TRBJ2-3; TRBD2 matches 11 bases. J lost 5 bases, V lost 0 bases, and 7 bases had no gene match. CDR3 length equals 17 residues. CDR1 is LGHNA, CDR2 YSLEER, per germline. Here the CDR3 reads CASSQERTSGWEDTQYF. The CDR3 DNA follows: TGCGCCAGCAGCCAAGAGCGGACTAGCGGGTGGGAAGATACGCAGTATTTT.

The chain employs TRBV3-1 (or the pseudogene TRBV3-2) and TRBJ1-5; D remains ambiguous. The germline gives CDR1 LGHDT, CDR2 YNNKEL (reference sequence). The CDR3 sequence is 12 residues long. V lost 8 bases, J lost 0 bases, and 5 bases lay in between. CDR3 sequence (DNA): TGTGCCAGCGGCACTAGCAATCAGCCCCAGCATTTT. This translates into CASGTSNQPQHF.

This chain connects TRBV19 to TRBJ2-3, with TRBD2 identical over 9 bases. CDR3 length: 16 amino acids. CDR1 and CDR2 from the germline V gene are LNHDA and SQIVND (reference sequence). The V gene end was trimmed by 7 bases and the J gene end by 1 base; junction bases not matched to a gene: 9. The CDR3, as DNA: TGTGCCAGTATCGGGATTAGCGGGAGTGGCACAGATACGCAGTATTTT. It is translated as CASIGISGSGTDTQYF.

The genes are TRBV29-1 and TRBJ2-1, with a tentative D call TRBD2 (6 bases). Germline CDR1 reads SQVTM; CDR2 reads ANQGSEA. The V end was cut by 7 bases, the J end by 1 base, with 14 bases between. CDR3 length: 14 residues. The CDR3 DNA follows: TGCAGCGGGGGGGACGCGGGATCCTACAATGAGCAGTTCTTC. Protein sequence: CSGGDAGSYNEQFF.

This clone was counted between two and nine times. This chain joins TRBV7-8 and TRBJ1-2, with a possible D match to TRBD1 (6 bases). Trimming took 1 base from V and 4 from J, leaving 16 bases between them. The length of the CDR3 is 16 residues. Germline CDR1 is SGHVS and CDR2 is FQNEAQ. The CDR3 is CASSLGGRGAGYGYTF. Here the CDR3 DNA reads TGTGCCAGCAGCTTAGGGGGCAGGGGCGCAGGCTATGGCTACACCTTC.

This chain connects TRBV12-3 or TRBV12-4 to TRBJ2-2; the D is unclear. CDR3 size: 12 residues. V was cut by 3 bases and J by 6 bases, with 5 bases left in between. The CDR3 DNA sequence: TGTGCCAGCAGTTTTTATCCCGGGGAGCTGTTTTTT. Amino acids: CASSFYPGELFF.

In this sample, this clone turned up once. V and J are TRBV6-5 and TRBJ1-2; no reliable D call. The ends were cut back, 7 bases at V and 3 bases at J, with 12 bases in the middle. The CDR3 extends over 13 amino acids. Looked up from germline, CDR1 is MNHEY and CDR2 is SVGAGI. The CDR3 protein is CASTLSGDYGYTF. CDR3 bases: TGTGCCAGCACCCTCTCCGGGGACTATGGCTACACCTTC.

The chain links TRBV29-1 to TRBJ1-1, with TRBD1 identical over 8 bases. CDR1 SQVTM and CDR2 ANQGSEA come from the germline V gene. The CDR3 runs 14 residues. Trimming at V came to 6 bases and at J to 3 bases, leaving 9 bases not matched to a gene. CDR3 in amino acids: CSVSITGGHTEAFF. CDR3 DNA sequence: TGCAGCGTCAGCATAACAGGGGGTCACACTGAAGCTTTCTTT.

The gene calls are TRBV3-1 (or the pseudogene TRBV3-2) and TRBJ1-6; tentatively, D is TRBD1 (5 bases). Trimming left V 0 bases short and J 8 bases short, with 8 bases between. CDR1 is LGHDT, CDR2 YNNKEL, per germline (reference sequence). The CDR3 runs to 14 residues. The chain's CDR3 is CASSQEWGDSPLHF. The CDR3, as DNA: TGTGCCAGCAGCCAAGAATGGGGGGATTCACCCCTCCACTTT.

This clone has just a few counts. V gene TRBV29-1 combines with J gene TRBJ2-5, with 10 bases that match TRBD2. The germline gives CDR1 SQVTM, CDR2 ANQGSEA. The length of the CDR3 is 14 residues. Germline trimming cut 4 bases from V and 2 bases from J; bases unmatched to any gene: 4. CDR3 in amino acids: CSVGVAGGQETQYF. CDR3 nucleotides: TGCAGCGTTGGGGTAGCGGGGGGTCAAGAGACCCAGTACTTC.

J is TRBJ1-2 and V is TRBV4-3; 10 bases line up with TRBD1. The J segment lost 3 bases and the V segment lost 5 bases, leaving 0 bases of the junction unmatched. The CDR3 runs 13 residues. Germline V gene data show CDR1 as LGHNA and CDR2 as YSLEER. CDR3 protein: CASSGTGDYGYTF. The CDR3 nucleotides read TGCGCCAGCAGCGGGACAGGGGACTATGGCTACACCTTC.

This chain links TRBV2 with TRBJ2-1, with D possibly TRBD2 on 6 matching bases. CDR3 length: 16 residues. Germline-derived CDR1 and CDR2 are SNHLY and FYNNEI. Trimming removed 3 bases from V and 4 bases from J, with 16 bases in between. The CDR3 DNA follows: TGTGCCAGCAGTGATTCCCTCCGCGGGGTGTACAATGAGCAGTTCTTC. Its translation: CASSDSLRGVYNEQFF.

J is TRBJ2-3 and V is TRBV5-4; 8 bases map to TRBD2. Germline trimming cut 4 bases from V and 2 bases from J; bases unmatched to any gene: 9. CDR1 and CDR2 (germline): SGHNT, YYREEE (reference sequence). CDR3 length equals 16 residues. CDR3 protein: CASSPSYSGTTDTQYF. CDR3 bases: TGTGCCAGCAGCCCGAGTTATAGCGGGACCACAGATACGCAGTATTTT.

The CDR3 reads CSAYNTGTDNEKLFF. CDR3 nucleotide sequence: TGCAGCGCTTACAACACCGGGACAGATAATGAAAAACTGTTTTTT. The rearrangement links TRBV29-1 to TRBJ1-4, with 7 bases lining up with TRBD1. CDR1 is SQVTM and CDR2 is ANQGSEA in the germline V gene. Unmatched junction bases numbered 12, after V lost 7 bases and J lost 4 bases. This CDR3 comprises 15 residues.

The genes are TRBV6-5 and TRBJ1-2; D remains ambiguous. The CDR3 sequence is 14 residues long. Germline V gene sequence: CDR1 MNHEY, CDR2 SVGAGI. V lost 7 bases and J 6 bases, leaving 18 bases between the germline ends. The CDR3 DNA follows: TGTGCCAGCACCCGGTTGGGGAGCGGGGATGGCTACACCTTC. Translation gives CASTRLGSGDGYTF.

The genes are TRBV15 and TRBJ2-1, with 11 nucleotides matching TRBD2. The CDR3 extends over 15 amino acids. Germline values: CDR1 LNHNV, CDR2 YYDKDF (reference sequence). J gave up 6 bases and V 1 base, and 2 bases lay outside the gene matches. The CDR3 bases are TGTGCCACCAGCAGAGTTAGCGGGGGGGGCAATGAGCAGTTCTTC. It codes for CATSRVSGGGNEQFF.

The chain has TRBV6-6 and TRBJ1-5; 7 nucleotides align to TRBD1. V shed 4 bases, J shed 5 bases, and the junction held 11 bases outside the gene matches. This CDR3 spans 16 amino acids. Germline CDR1 and CDR2: MNHNY and SVGAGI (reference sequence). The DNA of the CDR3 is TGTGCCAGCAGTTCACGTTGGGCAGGGGGTCATCAGCCCCAGCATTTT. Translating gives CASSSRWAGGHQPQHF.

This chain uses TRBV5-5 with TRBJ2-7; D remains ambiguous. Germline lookup yields CDR1 SGHKS and CDR2 YYEKEE (reference sequence). The CDR3 sequence is 12 residues long. V lost 1 base and J lost 4, with 6 bases in between. This CDR3 reads CASSLLSYEQYF. The CDR3, as DNA: TGTGCCAGCAGCTTGCTTAGTTACGAGCAGTACTTC. The complete variable domain, with remaining parts taken from reference TRBV5-5 and TRBJ2-7, reads DAGVTQSPTHLIKTRGQQVTLRCSPISGHKSVSWYQQVLGQGPQFIFQYYEKEERGRGNFPDRFSARQFPNYSSELNVNALLLGDSALYLCASSLLSYEQYFGPGTRLTVT.

The chain has TRBV19 and TRBJ2-5; TRBD2 might be the D (7 bases). V dropped 3 bases and J dropped 5 bases, with 22 bases sitting between them. CDR3 size: 17 residues. The V gene's germline CDR1 is LNHDA and CDR2 SQIVND (reference sequence). The CDR3 DNA reads TGTGCCAGTAGTATGGCCCCCCGGGGGGCTGGGGTGGAGACCCAGTACTTC. Protein sequence: CASSMAPRGAGVETQYF.

The chain carries TRBV27 and TRBJ2-7; 10 nucleotides agree with TRBD1. From germline, CDR1 is MNHEY and CDR2 SMNVEV (reference sequence). The CDR3 has 15 residues. The V gene end was trimmed by 2 bases and the J gene end by 1 base; junction bases not matched to a gene: 2. The CDR3 protein is CASSLRGQGSYEQYF. Here the CDR3 DNA reads TGTGCCAGCAGTTTACGGGGACAGGGGTCCTACGAGCAGTACTTC.

This clone appeared a single time. The V and J genes are TRBV15 and TRBJ2-5; 9 bases align to TRBD2. J gave up 1 base and V 8 bases, and 5 bases lay outside the gene matches. This CDR3 contains 14 residues. Germline V lookup: CDR1 LNHNV, CDR2 YYDKDF (reference sequence). The CDR3 nucleotides are TGTGCCACCGAGCCGGGACTAGCCCAAGAGACCCAGTACTTC. The encoded protein is CATEPGLAQETQYF. The variable domain in full, completed from reference TRBV15 and TRBJ2-5, reads DAMVIQNPRYQVTQFGKPVTLSCSQTLNHNVMYWYQQKSSQAPKLLFHYYDKDFNNEADTPDNFQSRRPNTSFCFLDIRSPGLGDTAMYLCATEPGLAQETQYFGPGTRLLVL.

This chain joins TRBV6-5 and TRBJ2-7, with no clear D. Germline V CDR1 and CDR2: MNHEY, SVGAGI. With 6 bases removed from V and 2 bases from J, the gap between germline ends came to 14 bases. This CDR3 comprises 14 residues. CDR3 coding DNA: TGTGCCAGCAGCCAAATGGGCAGTCCCTACGAGCAGTACTTC. It codes for CASSQMGSPYEQYF.

V is TRBV19 and J is TRBJ2-1; D is uncertain. V lost 1 base, J lost 2 bases, and 18 bases lay in between. Germline-derived CDR1 and CDR2 are LNHDA and SQIVND (reference sequence). The CDR3 is 18 residues long. This CDR3 is CASSIAVSVRLAYNEQFF. The CDR3, as DNA: TGTGCCAGTAGTATAGCGGTCTCAGTAAGACTGGCCTACAATGAGCAGTTCTTC.

The V gene is TRBV11-2, the J gene TRBJ2-3, with D perhaps matching TRBD1 (6 bases). The germline V and J ends were trimmed by 5 bases and 1 base, with 13 bases remaining between them. CDR3 length: 15 residues. Per the germline V gene, CDR1 is SGHAT and CDR2 is FQNNGV. The CDR3 loop reads CASSIDRSGTDTQYF. As DNA, the CDR3 is TGTGCCAGCAGCATTGACAGGTCCGGCACAGATACGCAGTATTTT.

This chain uses TRBV7-9 with TRBJ1-2; TRBD1 matches at 7 bases. The CDR3 has 19 amino acids. J lost 0 bases, V lost 4 bases, and 17 bases had no gene match. Germline loops: CDR1 SEHNR, CDR2 FQNEAQ (reference sequence). The CDR3 DNA follows: TGTGCCAGCAGCTCGACACTATCACTTACCGGGACAGCTAACTATGGCTACACCTTC. Protein product: CASSSTLSLTGTANYGYTF.

The V call is TRBV27, the J call TRBJ2-7, with D perhaps TRBD2 (6 bases). Trimming took 3 bases from V and 4 from J, leaving 10 bases between them. Germline-derived CDR1 and CDR2 are MNHEY and SMNVEV (reference sequence). The CDR3 consists of 13 residues. In DNA, the CDR3 is TGTGCCAGCAGTTTTGGGGCGGGGTACGAGCAGTACGTC. Translating gives CASSFGAGYEQYV.

The chain links TRBV28 to TRBJ1-2; possible D gene TRBD1, 5 bases. In germline, CDR1 is MDHEN, CDR2 SYDVKM. CDR3 size: 12 residues. Trimming stripped 8 bases from V and 1 base from J, with 8 bases between. The CDR3: CASAGVNYGYTF. As DNA, the CDR3 is TGTGCCAGCGCGGGGGTTAACTATGGCTACACCTTC.

The chain uses TRBV7-9 and TRBJ2-7; possible D gene TRBD2, 6 bases. V was shortened by 3 bases and J by 3 bases, with 15 bases between the two germline ends. Germline V gene data show CDR1 as SEHNR and CDR2 as FQNEAQ (reference sequence). The CDR3 sequence is 15 residues long. The CDR3 protein is CASSFPAAGRYEQYV. The CDR3 nucleotides read TGTGCCAGCAGCTTCCCAGCCGCGGGACGCTACGAGCAGTACGTC.

This chain links TRBV11-3 with TRBJ2-3; no clear D gene. The V end lost 5 bases, the J end lost 5 bases, and 8 bases lay between the germline ends. The germline V gene has CDR1 SGHNT and CDR2 YENEEA. This CDR3 is built from 12 residues. CDR3 nucleotides: TGTGCCAGCAGCCTCCTAGTAGATACGCAGTATTTT. Amino acids: CASSLLVDTQYF.